Listed here are 14 T cell receptor beta chains from one sample, sequenced in a study of blood T cell repertoires in COVID-19. Data came from immunoSEQ multiplex PCR; TCRdb stores just in-frame clones and leaves some out. This sample has about 42,000 clones, with about 86% found just once. The sequenced sample was peripheral blood. Source of these receptors: a man aged 65-85 years with acute or convalescent COVID-19.

The chain has TRBV2 and TRBJ2-1; 9 bases line up with TRBD2. V was clipped by 4 bases and J by 4 bases; unmatched bases: 8. This CDR3 is 16 amino acids long. The germline CDR1 and CDR2 sequences are SNHLY and FYNNEI. The CDR3 DNA reads as TGTGCCAGCAGTGTAGGTAGCGGGAGAACGTACAATGAGCAGTTCTTC. It translates to CASSVGSGRTYNEQFF.

The chain couples TRBV6-6 to TRBJ2-3, with TRBD1 matching over 7 bases. Germline-derived CDR1 and CDR2 are MNHNY and SVGAGI (reference sequence). The CDR3 is 16 amino acids. V trimming: 4 bases; J trimming: 1 base; junction bases outside the gene matches: 8. The DNA of the CDR3 is TGTGCCAGCAGTTTGGCAGACAGGGACCGCACAGATACGCAGTATTTT. It specifies CASSLADRDRTDTQYF.

This chain uses TRBV11-2 with TRBJ1-1, with 7 bases matching TRBD1. The CDR3 totals 16 residues. The ends lost 7 bases at V and 11 bases at J; junction bases unmatched: 22. Germline loops: CDR1 SGHAT, CDR2 FQNNGV. Here the CDR3 DNA reads TGTGCCAGCACCACGACGACCCGGGATAACAGGGGTTTTGCTTTCTTT. Amino acid sequence: CASTTTTRDNRGFAFF.

The rearrangement links TRBV5-4 to TRBJ2-2; TRBD1 might be the D (6 bases). The V and J ends lost 3 bases and 2 bases respectively, with 14 bases between them. Germline V lookup: CDR1 SGHNT, CDR2 YYREEE (reference sequence). The CDR3 loop spans 16 amino acids. The CDR3 is CASSWPGTHNTGELFF. The CDR3 nucleotides read TGTGCCAGCAGCTGGCCCGGGACACACAACACCGGGGAGCTGTTTTTT.

The V call is TRBV12-3 or TRBV12-4, the J call TRBJ2-7; D is ambiguous. V was pared by 4 bases and J by 6 bases, with 10 bases between. The CDR3 is 12 residues long. DNA of the CDR3: TGTGCCAGCAGTTCTGGCAGAACCGAGCAGTACTTC. Its protein is CASSSGRTEQYF.

This sequence joins TRBV28 and TRBJ1-3, with 9 bases lining up with TRBD1. The CDR3 has 15 amino acids. Germline V gives CDR1 MDHEN, CDR2 SYDVKM. V lost 5 bases to trimming and J lost 2 bases; unmatched junction nucleotides: 4. The CDR3 here is CASSGRDRAGNTIYF. The CDR3 nucleotides are TGTGCCAGCAGTGGCCGGGACAGGGCTGGAAACACCATATATTTT.

The chain couples TRBV6-5 to TRBJ1-2; no reliable D call. The germline V gene encodes CDR1 MNHEY and CDR2 SVGAGI. V was clipped by 6 bases and J by 4 bases, with 9 bases between them. This CDR3 is built from 12 residues. Written as DNA, the CDR3 is TGTGCCAGCAGGACTTCCCCCTATGGCTACACCTTC. Its translation: CASRTSPYGYTF.

This chain connects TRBV15 to TRBJ1-4, with no clear D. V lost 0 bases to trimming and J lost 3 bases, with 8 bases between them. From germline, CDR1 is LNHNV and CDR2 YYDKDF (reference sequence). The CDR3 is made up of 15 amino acids. The CDR3 DNA is TGTGCCACCAGCAGAGATTACAGCCCTAATGAAAAACTGTTTTTT. Its protein is CATSRDYSPNEKLFF.

The genes are TRBV10-3 and TRBJ2-7; TRBD2 matches at 7 bases. The CDR3 contains 13 residues. Trimming cost V 10 bases and J 2 bases; bases outside gene matches: 8. Germline CDR1 ENHRY, CDR2 SYGVKD. CDR3 sequence (DNA): TGTGCCAGCCGACTAGCCCAAGCCTACGAGCAGTACTTC. Translating it yields CASRLAQAYEQYF.

The sample holds one count of this clone. The chain employs TRBV14 and TRBJ2-7; 15 nucleotides match TRBD2. V was pared by 0 bases and J by 2 bases, with 5 bases of the junction left unmatched. Germline CDR1 SGHDN, CDR2 FVKESK. This CDR3 comprises 18 residues. The chain's CDR3 is CASSQDRRTSGRAYEQYF. The CDR3 DNA follows: TGTGCCAGCAGCCAAGATCGAAGGACTAGCGGGAGGGCCTACGAGCAGTACTTC.

The V gene is TRBV15, the J gene TRBJ2-5; the D is unclear. Between the trimmed V and J ends, which lost 0 bases and 5 bases, there was a span of 4 bases. The germline CDR1 and CDR2 sequences are LNHNV and YYDKDF (reference sequence). This CDR3 has 12 residues. CDR3 coding DNA: TGTGCCACCAGCAGAGATCGGGAGACCCAGTACTTC. Translating gives CATSRDRETQYF.

The chain is built from TRBV5-8 and TRBJ2-1; 7 positions agree with TRBD1. The germline gives CDR1 SGHTS, CDR2 YDEGEE. The junction had 14 bases not matched to a gene; V was cut back by 0 bases and J by 2 bases. The CDR3 spans 19 residues. CDR3 protein: CASSLELTGSRLTYNEQFF. The CDR3 region has the DNA TGTGCCAGCAGCTTGGAGTTGACAGGGTCACGACTGACCTACAATGAGCAGTTCTTC.

This chain links TRBV3-1 (or the pseudogene TRBV3-2) with TRBJ1-1, with a possible D match to TRBD1 (5 bases). Germline CDR1 is LGHDT and CDR2 is YNNKEL (reference sequence). CDR3 length equals 13 residues. V gave up 0 bases and J gave up 9 bases, with 11 bases separating them. CDR3 coding DNA: TGTGCCAGCAGCCAAGATGTACAGGCCCAAGCTTTCTTT. Translating gives CASSQDVQAQAFF.

The chain links TRBV7-2 to TRBJ2-1; no clear D. Germline CDR1 reads SGHTA; CDR2 reads FQGNSA. The CDR3 extends over 14 amino acids. Trimming removed 5 bases at V and 9 bases at J, with 17 bases between. The CDR3 reads CASSPDRFRIEQFF. The CDR3 DNA follows: TGTGCCAGCAGCCCAGATCGTTTCAGGATTGAGCAGTTCTTC.